This T cell receptor (beta chain) was obtained from a study of regulatory T cells in long-lasting Graves disease. Study-level background: Persistent Graves' disease required over 5 years of antithyroid drugs and positive TSH receptor antibodies. Notes on the study in general: TCR diversity in persistent Graves' patients was below that of newly diagnosed ones. New patients shared fewer public clonotypes (more than 850) than persistent patients did (roughly 2,600).

The CDR3 is 14 amino acids. CDR1 MNHGY and CDR2 SVAAGI come from the germline V gene. The ends lost 3 bases at V and 8 bases at J; junction bases unmatched: 8. Documented time point: persistent/refractory GD, antithyroid drugs over 5 years with positive TRAb. PBMC-extracted RNA yielded the TCR library. Building of the TCR beta libraries involved iRepertoire HTBI primers and Arm-PCR of CDR3 regions. Per the study methods: Detected in the samples were some 68 TRBV and approximately 14 TRBJ segments. TCRdb independently ran MiXCR on the multiplex PCR reads; one entry per CDR3 protein. The V and J calls shown here were made by TCRdb, not taken from the authors' results. The table lists 650,000 to 700,000 distinct CDR3 sequences, about 32% of them singletons. Details on this clonotype: The antigen remains unidentified.

This receptor was identified in a female donor with Graves disease. The sequencing here drew on peripheral blood mononuclear cells (PBMCs), taken when the disease was refractory, from a patient treated with antithyroid drugs. The chain combines TRBV6-9 with TRBJ1-2; the match to TRBD1 covers 8 bases. This chain's CDR3 is CASSYKDRAGGYTF. Here the CDR3 DNA reads TGTGCCAGCAGTTACAAGGACAGGGCTGGAGGCTACACCTTC.